This T cell receptor (beta chain) was obtained from a study of Graves' ophthalmopathy and Graves' hyperthyroidism. Whole-study context: The blood sample was drawn at first diagnosis and before any treatment.

In this sample, this clonotype turned up a few times. Aged 18 to 65, the patients with hyperthyroidism had under 2 months' duration and were newly diagnosed. Orbital computed tomography, together with clinical symptoms, serum thyroxine, TRAb and thyroid ultrasound, was used for diagnosis. The starting material, 10 ml of fresh peripheral blood, provided the PBMCs. The TCR beta CDR3 regions underwent amplification from RNA transcripts. RT-PCR in the first round used HTBI primers; a second-round multiplex PCR followed. TCRdb re-called the multiplex PCR reads with MiXCR, one entry per CDR3 protein. The data hold fewer than 650,000 distinct CDR3 sequences, with 20% to 25% observed a single time. V lost 7 bases and J lost 2; bases outside the gene matches: 12. From germline, CDR1 is MNHEY and CDR2 SVGEGT. This CDR3 has 16 residues.

The specimen was peripheral blood. This receptor was identified in a woman under 30 with stable Graves' hyperthyroidism. Some clones in this sample may be carry-over from other donors' samples. The chain has TRBV6-2 or TRBV6-3 and TRBJ2-7; TRBD2 agrees at 9 bases. The CDR3 loop is CASNPGLAFEAYEQYF. The CDR3 nucleotides are TGTGCCAGCAACCCGGGACTAGCATTCGAGGCCTACGAGCAGTACTTC.